The 7 T cell receptor beta chains reported below all come from one sample, sequenced in a study of low-dose radiotherapy and immunotherapy resistance in tumors (dated by TCRdb to between 2021 and 2022). The sample's time point label is to be understood as: before trial treatment. The listed sequencing device is Illumina HiSeq 2500. Superscript III and a set of TRAV- and TRBV-specific primers were used to synthesize first-strand cDNA, so that both TCRalpha and TCRbeta chains were covered. TCRs were amplified for 20 PCR cycles with Phusion, using a constant-region primer paired with the adapter attached to the V primers. The public reads were run again by TCRdb, first through fastp at Q25 and then through MiXCR, and only productive beta chains were kept. CDR3 protein duplicates are merged, each entry listing the most common genes and DNA. This sample is represented by under 95,000 distinct CDR3 sequences; 15% to 20% of them were singletons. Clones ranked in the top ten supply roughly 3% of the sample.

This material consisted of PBMCs, taken before treatment. The receptors shown here come from a male donor with prostate cancer.

This clonotype was seen just once. Lacking the conserved final phenylalanine or tryptophan, this CDR3 likely reflects a read error. The rearrangement uses TRBV11-2 and TRBJ2-3; TRBD2 agrees at 7 bases. The germline V gene encodes CDR1 SGHAT and CDR2 FQNNGV. The CDR3 extends over 16 amino acids. The CDR3 reads CASSLEGGGGTDTQYV. CDR3 nucleotide sequence: TGCGCCAGCAGCTTGGAGGGCGGCGGGGGAACAGATACGCAGTATGTT.

The chain is built from TRBV29-1 and TRBJ2-3, with D possibly being TRBD2 (5 bases). Germline V lookup: CDR1 SQVTM, CDR2 ANQGSEA. This CDR3 contains 13 residues. Trimming cost V 8 bases and J 0 bases, with 12 bases left between them. CDR3 coding DNA: TGCAGCCAGACCCGCGGGAGCACAGATACGCAGTATTTT. Residues: CSQTRGSTDTQYF.

In this sample, this clonotype turned up many times. The chain has TRBV12-3 or TRBV12-4 and TRBJ1-1; D perhaps matches TRBD1 (6 bases). V gave up 6 bases and J gave up 5 bases, with 13 bases separating them. The CDR3 runs to 13 residues. Written as DNA, the CDR3 is TGTGCCAGCAGCGCACAAAGGGGGACTGAAGCTTTCTTT. It yields the protein CASSAQRGTEAFF.

A note on this clonotype: A far larger clone lies a single base away; this is likely a read error. The chain joins TRBV6-2 or TRBV6-3 to TRBJ1-5; D uncertain. The CDR3 spans 13 residues. V was clipped by 5 bases and J by 0 bases, with 5 bases between them. Germline V gives CDR1 MNHEY, CDR2 SVGEGT. CDR3 residues: CASSTNSNQPQHF. The CDR3 nucleotides read TGTGCCAGCAGTACTAATAGCAATCAGCCCCAGCATTTT.

Many counts were recorded for this clonotype. J is TRBJ2-4 and V is TRBV5-1; D may be TRBD2 (5 bases). Trimming removed 5 bases from V and 6 bases from J, with 18 bases in between. Germline V lookup: CDR1 SGHRS, CDR2 YFSETQ. The CDR3 totals 15 residues. CDR3 region: CASRSEYETTNIQYF. CDR3 DNA sequence: TGCGCCAGCAGGTCGGAGTACGAGACTACAAACATTCAGTACTTC.

This chain uses TRBV10-3 with TRBJ2-1; 11 bases are a match to TRBD2. J gave up 8 bases and V 4 bases, and 10 bases lay outside the gene matches. CDR1 is ENHRY, CDR2 SYGVKD, per germline. The CDR3 runs 16 residues. The CDR3 bases are TGTGCCATCAGTGGGATTAGCGGGAGGGCCGGCGATGAGCAGTTCTTC. Translating gives CAISGISGRAGDEQFF.

The chain is built from TRBV7-9 and TRBJ2-2; tentative D call: TRBD2 (7 bases). Germline values: CDR1 SEHNR, CDR2 FQNEAQ (reference sequence). Trimming shortened V by 2 bases and J by 5 bases, and 12 bases separated the two germline ends. CDR3 length: 15 amino acids. CDR3 in DNA: TGTGCCAGCAGCTTAATAGGGGGGGAGACCGGGGAGCTGTTTTTT. It translates to CASSLIGGETGELFF. The variable domain in full, with the rest retrieved from reference TRBV7-9 and TRBJ2-2, is DTGVSQNPRHKITKRGQNVTFRCDPISEHNRLYWYRQTLGQGPEFLTYFQNEAQLEKSRLLSDRFSAERPKGSFSTLEIQRTEQGDSAMYLCASSLIGGETGELFFGEGSRLTVL.